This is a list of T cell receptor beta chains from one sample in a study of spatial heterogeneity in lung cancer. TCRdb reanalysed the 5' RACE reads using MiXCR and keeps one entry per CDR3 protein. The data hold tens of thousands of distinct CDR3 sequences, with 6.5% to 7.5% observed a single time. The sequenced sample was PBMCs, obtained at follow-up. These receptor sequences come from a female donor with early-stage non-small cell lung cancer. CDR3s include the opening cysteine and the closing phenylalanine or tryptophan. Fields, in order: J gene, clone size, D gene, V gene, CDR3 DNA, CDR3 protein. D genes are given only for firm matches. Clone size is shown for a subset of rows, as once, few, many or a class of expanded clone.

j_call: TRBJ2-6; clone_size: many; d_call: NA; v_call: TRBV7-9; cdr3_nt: TGTGCCAGCAGCCCACGGAGGAATCCAGCTGGGGCCAACGTCCTGACTTTC; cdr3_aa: CASSPRRNPAGANVLTF
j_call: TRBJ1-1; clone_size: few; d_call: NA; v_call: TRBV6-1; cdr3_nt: TGTGCCAGCAGTGAGGTCGTAGCGGAAGCTTTCTTT; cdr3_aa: CASSEVVAEAFF
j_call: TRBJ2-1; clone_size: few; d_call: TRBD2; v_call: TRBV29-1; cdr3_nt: TGCAGCGTTAGCGGGGGAGGTTACAATGAGCAGTTCTTC; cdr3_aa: CSVSGGGYNEQFF
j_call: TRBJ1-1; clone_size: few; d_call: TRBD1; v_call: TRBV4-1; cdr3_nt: TGCGCCAGCAGCCCGCAGGAGGGGGCGAGCACTGAAGCTTTCTTT; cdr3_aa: CASSPQEGASTEAFF
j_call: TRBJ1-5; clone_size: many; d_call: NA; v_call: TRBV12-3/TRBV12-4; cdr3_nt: TGTGCCAGCAGTAAGAGTGGCAGGGGAGAGCAGCCCCAGCATTTT; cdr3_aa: CASSKSGRGEQPQHF
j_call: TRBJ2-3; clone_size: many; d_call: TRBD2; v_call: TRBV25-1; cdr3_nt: TGTGCCAGCAGTGAAGGGAGAGCGGGGGGAGGAACAGATACGCAGTATTTT; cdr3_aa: CASSEGRAGGGTDTQYF
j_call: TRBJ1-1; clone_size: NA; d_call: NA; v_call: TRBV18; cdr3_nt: TGTGCCAGCTCACCACCCTTCCGGGATGGGGCTTTCTTT; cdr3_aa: CASSPPFRDGAFF
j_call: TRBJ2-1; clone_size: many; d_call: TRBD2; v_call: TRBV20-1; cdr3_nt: TGCAGTGCTAGAGTTTTGGGACTAGACCACAATGAGCAGTTCTTC; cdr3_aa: CSARVLGLDHNEQFF
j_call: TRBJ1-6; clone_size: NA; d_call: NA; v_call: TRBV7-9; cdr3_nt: TGTGCCAGCAGCTTAGAAAGACTTTCACCCCTCCACTTT; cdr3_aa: CASSLERLSPLHF
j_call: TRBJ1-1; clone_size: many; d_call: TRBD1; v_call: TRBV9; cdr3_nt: TGTGCCAGCAGCTTTACAGGGGGCCCCGGGACTGAAGCTTTCTTT; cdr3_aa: CASSFTGGPGTEAFF
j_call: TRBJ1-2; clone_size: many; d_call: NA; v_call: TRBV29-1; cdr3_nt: TGCAGCGTTGCTCCAAGGTCCCCCCAGGGACCACGGGGAGGCTTTGGCTACACCTTC; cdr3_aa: CSVAPRSPQGPRGGFGYTF
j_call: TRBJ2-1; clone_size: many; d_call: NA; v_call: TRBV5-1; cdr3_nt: TGCGCCAGCCTTAGCGGATACAATGAGCAGTTCTTC; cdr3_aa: CASLSGYNEQFF
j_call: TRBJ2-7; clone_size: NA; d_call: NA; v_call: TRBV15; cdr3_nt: TGTGCCACCGGCAGAGGAAAAAGACGAGCGTTGGGAGAGCAGTACTTC; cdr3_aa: CATGRGKRRALGEQYF
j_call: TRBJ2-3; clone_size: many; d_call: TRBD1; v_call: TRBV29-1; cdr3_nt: TGCAGCGTTGGGGACAGGGCGTCCACAGATACGCAGTATTTT; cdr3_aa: CSVGDRASTDTQYF
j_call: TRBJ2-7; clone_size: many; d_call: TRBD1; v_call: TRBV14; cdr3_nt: TGTGCCAGCAGCCAAGGGGACAGGGAGGAAAGGCATTTC; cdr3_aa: CASSQGDREERHF